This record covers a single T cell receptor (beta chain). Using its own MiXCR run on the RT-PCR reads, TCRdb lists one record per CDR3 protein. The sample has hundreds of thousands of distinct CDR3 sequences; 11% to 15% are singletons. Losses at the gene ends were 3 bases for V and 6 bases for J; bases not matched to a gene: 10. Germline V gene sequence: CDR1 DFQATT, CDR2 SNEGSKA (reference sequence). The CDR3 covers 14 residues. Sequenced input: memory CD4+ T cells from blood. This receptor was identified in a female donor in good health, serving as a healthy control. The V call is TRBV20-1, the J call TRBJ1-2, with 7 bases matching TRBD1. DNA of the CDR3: TGCAGTGCTAGTACAGGGGTGGACGTTAATGGCTACACCTTC. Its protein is CSASTGVDVNGYTF.